This T cell receptor (beta chain) came from a study of blood T cell repertoires in COVID-19. The protocol was immunoSEQ multiplex PCR, while the TCRdb copy is restricted to in-frame clones and leaves out a portion. The data contain under 150,000 clones, approximately 84% of them singletons. The junction had 6 bases not matched to a gene; V was cut back by 3 bases and J by 8 bases. This CDR3 is built from 13 residues. The germline CDR1 and CDR2 sequences are SGHAT and FQNNGV. The chain couples TRBV11-2 to TRBJ1-2, with 7 bases fitting TRBD1. Sample: PBMCs or T cells enriched from blood (not recorded which). The TCR sequence derives from a man aged 45-65 years in a cohort exposed to, infected with or recovered from COVID-19 (not recorded which). The CDR3 region is CASSFGTASGYTF. CDR3 coding DNA: TGTGCCAGCAGCTTTGGGACAGCTTCGGGCTACACCTTC.